The next 5 T cell receptor beta chains were all read from a single sample in a study of blood T cell repertoires in COVID-19. This table comes from immunoSEQ multiplex PCR, and its TCRdb copy is limited to in-frame clones, with some not included. The table has 150,000 or so clones, 85% to 90% seen once. The material sequenced was peripheral blood. The receptors originated from a man aged 80 or over with acute or convalescent COVID-19.

This rearrangement joins TRBV5-4 to TRBJ2-5; D is ambiguous. There are 13 residues in the CDR3. Trimming removed 4 bases at V and 2 bases at J, with 9 bases between. Germline V gene lookup returns CDR1 SGHNT and CDR2 YYREEE (reference sequence). The CDR3 nucleotides are TGTGCCAGCAGCACAGAATTTCAAGAGACCCAGTACTTC. Its translation is CASSTEFQETQYF.

This chain links TRBV3-1 (or the pseudogene TRBV3-2) with TRBJ2-3, with 10 bases aligning to TRBD2. Germline CDR1 LGHDT, CDR2 YNNKEL (reference sequence). This CDR3 is built from 16 residues. V gave up 4 bases and J gave up 4 bases; unmatched junction bases: 8. This chain's CDR3 is CASSPLSGRAADTQYF. CDR3 DNA sequence: TGTGCCAGCAGCCCCCTCAGCGGGAGGGCCGCAGATACGCAGTATTTT.

The chain employs TRBV3-1 (or the pseudogene TRBV3-2) and TRBJ1-2; D is possibly TRBD1 (6 bases). CDR3 length: 14 amino acids. The germline V gene encodes CDR1 LGHDT and CDR2 YNNKEL (reference sequence). The V end was cut by 6 bases, the J end by 2 bases, with 13 bases between. This chain's CDR3 is CASSPGTSNYGYTF. The CDR3 nucleotides are TGTGCCAGCAGTCCCGGGACATCCAACTATGGCTACACCTTC.

The chain couples TRBV28 to TRBJ2-7; D is possibly TRBD1 (6 bases). CDR1 and CDR2 from the germline V gene are MDHEN and SYDVKM. V lost 6 bases, J lost 2 bases, and 11 bases lay in between. This CDR3 is built from 13 residues. CDR3 residues: CASRKGGAYEQYF. The CDR3 nucleotides read TGTGCCAGCAGGAAAGGGGGAGCCTACGAGCAGTACTTC.

The chain combines TRBV7-2 with TRBJ1-3; 8 bases are a match to TRBD1. Trimming took 4 bases from V and 4 from J; bases not matched to a gene: 6. Germline V gives CDR1 SGHTA, CDR2 FQGNSA. The CDR3 has 15 residues. The CDR3 bases are TGTGCCAGCAGCTCGGGGACAGGCGCGGGAAACACCATATATTTT. Protein: CASSSGTGAGNTIYF. The whole variable domain, remainder taken from reference TRBV7-2 and TRBJ1-3, is GAGVSQSPSNKVTEKGKDVELRCDPISGHTALYWYRQSLGQGLEFLIYFQGNSAPDKSGLPSDRFSAERTGGSVSTLTIQRTQQEDSAVYLCASSSGTGAGNTIYFGEGSWLTVV.